A single sample is the source of the 30 T cell receptor beta chains below, sequenced in a study of Ad26.COV2.S vaccination and SARS-CoV-2 variants (dated by TCRdb to the early 2020s). The method behind the library was the immunoSEQ multiplex PCR assay. TCRdb carries this immuneACCESS record with in-frame sequences only. Its versions omit some clonotypes, under half of them owing to an unresolved V gene in the studies checked, with the rest unexplained. The sample data list 300,000 to 350,000 clones, and 85% to 90% of these were observed just once. Clones ranked in the top ten supply roughly 6% of the sample. According to the study, the label for this sample's treatment or condition signals: some 20 received Ad26.COV2.S at low or high dose, single or two shots; several received placebo; per-sample allocation not given. Repertoires of vaccine and placebo recipients were sequenced from samples collected on day 63 after the first injection.

Sequencing was performed on peripheral blood, taken in a trial of Ad26.COV2.S vaccine versus placebo. The receptors were sampled from a person between 18 and 59 years old who received the Ad26.COV2.S COVID-19 vaccine or a placebo.

The gene calls are TRBV28 and TRBJ2-1; maybe TRBD1 (6 bases). The CDR3 contains 16 residues. V was cut by 8 bases and J by 0 bases, with 17 bases left in between. CDR1 and CDR2 (germline): MDHEN, SYDVKM. As DNA, the CDR3 is TGTGCCAGCTCACGGGACATCCCGTACTCCTACAATGAGCAGTTCTTC. It codes for CASSRDIPYSYNEQFF.

The chain links TRBV19 to TRBJ1-5; 12 bases fit TRBD1. Germline V gene lookup returns CDR1 LNHDA and CDR2 SQIVND (reference sequence). J was trimmed by 0 bases and V by 6 bases; bases with no gene match: 12. The CDR3 runs 19 residues. The CDR3 region has the DNA TGTGCCAGTAGATGGGGGTCGGGACAGGGGGCTTATAGCAATCAGCCCCAGCATTTT. Its translation is CASRWGSGQGAYSNQPQHF.

This clone was counted once. V and J are TRBV5-1 and TRBJ1-1; 7 bases map to TRBD1. The CDR3 is 14 residues long. Germline values: CDR1 SGHRS, CDR2 YFSETQ. The ends lost 6 bases at V and 5 bases at J; junction bases unmatched: 10. CDR3 nucleotides: TGCGCCAGCACCAAGGACAGGACGGGTACTGAAGCTTTCTTT. Translating gives CASTKDRTGTEAFF.

V usage is TRBV4-3 and J usage is TRBJ1-1, with D perhaps matching TRBD1 (5 bases). V shed 0 bases and J shed 1 base, with 9 bases lying between them. Germline V CDR1 and CDR2: LGHNA, YSLEER. The CDR3 runs to 15 residues. CDR3 region: CASSQEGRQNTEAFF. CDR3 nucleotide sequence: TGCGCCAGCAGCCAAGAGGGACGGCAGAACACTGAAGCTTTCTTT.

This clone was recorded once. The V call is TRBV6-5, the J call TRBJ2-4, with TRBD1 matching 7 bases. Trimming at V came to 5 bases and at J to 9 bases, leaving 7 bases not matched to a gene. This CDR3 comprises 13 residues. CDR1 MNHEY and CDR2 SVGAGI come from the germline V gene. CDR3 in amino acids: CASSRASGGIQYF. CDR3 coding DNA: TGTGCCAGCAGTAGGGCCTCAGGGGGCATTCAGTACTTC.

V usage is TRBV15 and J usage is TRBJ1-2, with D possibly TRBD1 on 5 matching bases. The CDR3 consists of 15 residues. Germline CDR1 and CDR2: LNHNV and YYDKDF (reference sequence). V was shortened by 0 bases and J by 4 bases, with 12 bases between the two germline ends. The CDR3 DNA is TGTGCCACCAGCAGAGATTATTGGGGGAGCTATGGCTACACCTTC. Its translation is CATSRDYWGSYGYTF.

The chain recombines TRBV11-3 with TRBJ2-1; 11 nucleotides match TRBD2. Germline V gene sequence: CDR1 SGHNT, CDR2 YENEEA. The CDR3 extends over 16 amino acids. V trimming: 6 bases; J trimming: 7 bases; junction bases outside the gene matches: 11. Here the CDR3 reads CASSPLTSGVRNEQFF. As DNA, the CDR3 is TGTGCCAGCAGTCCGCTGACTAGCGGGGTGAGGAATGAGCAGTTCTTC.

The chain employs TRBV29-1 and TRBJ1-1; 7 nucleotides line up with TRBD1. V trimming: 5 bases; J trimming: 0 bases; junction bases outside the gene matches: 3. The CDR3 has 13 amino acids. Germline values: CDR1 SQVTM, CDR2 ANQGSEA. The CDR3 DNA follows: TGCAGCGTTTGGGACAGATTGAACACTGAAGCTTTCTTT. This gives the protein CSVWDRLNTEAFF.

The V call is TRBV27, the J call TRBJ1-5; 8 bases are shared with TRBD1. With 5 bases clipped from V and 7 bases from J, the junction kept 7 bases outside the gene matches. Germline V gene data show CDR1 as MNHEY and CDR2 as SMNVEV (reference sequence). The CDR3 length is 14 residues. The CDR3 nucleotides read TGTGCCAGCAGTCCCCGACAGGGGCACCAGCCCCAGCATTTT. Its translation is CASSPRQGHQPQHF.

V gene TRBV6-2 or TRBV6-3 combines with J gene TRBJ2-7; no definite D call. CDR3 length equals 11 residues. V lost 5 bases, J lost 6 bases, and 8 bases lay in between. Germline V gene sequence: CDR1 MNHEY, CDR2 SVGEGT. CDR3 DNA: TGTGCCAGCAGTGCCCATGGCGAGCAGTACGTC. Protein: CASSAHGEQYV.

The V call is TRBV7-8, the J call TRBJ1-4; unclear D gene. The germline V and J ends were trimmed by 1 base and 8 bases, with 11 bases remaining between them. Germline V gene lookup returns CDR1 SGHVS and CDR2 FQNEAQ. The CDR3 is 14 residues long. The CDR3 coding sequence is TGTGCCAGCAGCTTAGACCGCACGGGCGAAAAACTGTTTTTT. Translated: CASSLDRTGEKLFF.

V usage is TRBV4-3 and J usage is TRBJ2-5; D is possibly TRBD2 (5 bases). V gave up 0 bases and J gave up 5 bases, with 19 bases separating them. The CDR3 consists of 17 residues. The germline gives CDR1 LGHNA, CDR2 YSLEER. CDR3 nucleotide sequence: TGCGCCAGCAGCCAAGATTGGCGGACGAGGGTGGGGGAGACCCAGTACTTC. Amino acid sequence: CASSQDWRTRVGETQYF.

The gene calls are TRBV27 and TRBJ1-5; D perhaps matches TRBD1 (5 bases). The CDR3 spans 13 residues. Trimming took 6 bases from V and 2 from J, leaving 8 bases between them. CDR1 MNHEY and CDR2 SMNVEV come from the germline V gene (reference sequence). CDR3 coding DNA: TGTGCCAGCAGCAGGGTTGGCAATCAGCCCCAGCATTTT. Protein sequence: CASSRVGNQPQHF.

CDR3 loop: CASSLDRLRNTEAFF. The CDR3 DNA sequence: TGTGCCAGCAGCTTGGACCGACTTAGGAACACTGAAGCTTTCTTT. The chain carries TRBV5-4 and TRBJ1-1, with unresolved D. CDR1 is SGHNT and CDR2 is YYREEE in the germline V gene (reference sequence). V lost 0 bases to trimming and J lost 1 base, with 10 bases between them. The CDR3 length is 15 residues. The variable domain in full, with the rest retrieved from reference TRBV5-4 and TRBJ1-1, is ETGVTQSPTHLIKTRGQQVTLRCSSQSGHNTVSWYQQALGQGPQFIFQYYREEENGRGNFPPRFSGLQFPNYSSELNVNALELDDSALYLCASSLDRLRNTEAFFGQGTRLTVV.

This rearrangement joins TRBV15 to TRBJ1-4; D is possibly TRBD1 (6 bases). V lost 0 bases and J 4 bases, leaving 9 bases between the germline ends. This CDR3 comprises 15 residues. Germline lookup yields CDR1 LNHNV and CDR2 YYDKDF (reference sequence). The CDR3 nucleotides read TGTGCCACCAGCAGAGAGGACAGAAATAATGAAAAACTGTTTTTT. Translation: CATSREDRNNEKLFF.

The chain joins TRBV29-1 to TRBJ1-2, with a possible D match to TRBD1 (5 bases). Germline CDR1 is SQVTM and CDR2 is ANQGSEA. The CDR3 has 13 amino acids. Trimming took 2 bases from V and 7 from J, leaving 14 bases between them. This CDR3 reads CSVERDSAGGYTF. The CDR3 DNA follows: TGCAGCGTTGAACGAGACAGTGCAGGTGGCTACACCTTC.

The V call is TRBV10-3, the J call TRBJ2-1; 11 positions agree with TRBD2. Germline V CDR1 and CDR2: ENHRY, SYGVKD. The CDR3 is 14 residues long. J was trimmed by 7 bases and V by 4 bases; bases with no gene match: 3. The CDR3 nucleotides read TGTGCCATCAGTGTGACTAGCGGGATAAATGAGCAGTTCTTC. Amino acids: CAISVTSGINEQFF.

This sequence joins TRBV2 and TRBJ2-7, with 8 bases matching TRBD1. CDR3 length: 16 amino acids. J lost 5 bases, V lost 5 bases, and 14 bases had no gene match. The germline V gene has CDR1 SNHLY and CDR2 FYNNEI. The CDR3 DNA sequence: TGTGCCAGCAGTACCCAGGGGGCTCTTCTAGGCGACGAGCAGTACTTC. It is translated as CASSTQGALLGDEQYF.

J is TRBJ2-1 and V is TRBV19; 7 bases match TRBD2. CDR1 LNHDA and CDR2 SQIVND come from the germline V gene (reference sequence). CDR3 length: 15 amino acids. J was trimmed by 2 bases and V by 3 bases; bases with no gene match: 4. CDR3 bases: TGTGCCAGTAGTATGGGAGGGATAACCTACAATGAGCAGTTCTTC. Translated: CASSMGGITYNEQFF.

The V and J genes are TRBV7-9 and TRBJ1-1; D is possibly TRBD1 (6 bases). Germline V gives CDR1 SEHNR, CDR2 FQNEAQ (reference sequence). The CDR3 extends over 14 amino acids. The ends were cut back, 2 bases at V and 1 base at J, with 8 bases in the middle. CDR3 bases: TGTGCCAGCAGCTTACAGGGGTCGAACACTGAAGCTTTCTTT. This codes for CASSLQGSNTEAFF.

Details on this clone: The same CDR3 also results from other DNA sequences found in this sample. The chain is built from TRBV5-1 and TRBJ1-3; the D is unclear. The CDR3 runs to 14 residues. In germline, CDR1 is SGHRS, CDR2 YFSETQ. Trimming shortened V by 3 bases and J by 1 base, and 8 bases separated the two germline ends. The CDR3 is CASSSEGSGNTIYF. The CDR3 DNA reads as TGCGCCAGCAGCTCTGAGGGTTCTGGAAACACCATATATTTT. Using reference TRBV5-1 and TRBJ1-3 for the parts outside the CDR3, the full variable domain is KAGVTQTPRYLIKTRGQQVTLSCSPISGHRSVSWYQQTPGQGLQFLFEYFSETQRNKGNFPGRFSGRQFSNSRSEMNVSTLELGDSALYLCASSSEGSGNTIYFGEGSWLTVV.

The V gene is TRBV9, the J gene TRBJ2-1; D unclear. Germline lookup yields CDR1 SGDLS and CDR2 YYNGEE. The ends were cut back, 0 bases at V and 8 bases at J, with 6 bases in the middle. The CDR3 totals 12 residues. DNA of the CDR3: TGTGCCAGCAGCGTAGACGAATATGAGCAGTTCTTC. Translation: CASSVDEYEQFF.

The gene calls are TRBV3-1 (or the pseudogene TRBV3-2) and TRBJ1-2, with TRBD1 identical over 8 bases. The germline CDR1 and CDR2 sequences are LGHDT and YNNKEL (reference sequence). V gave up 4 bases and J gave up 3 bases; unmatched junction bases: 13. The CDR3 has 17 residues. The DNA for the CDR3 is TGTGCCAGCAGCCCCCGCCCCCAGACAGGGGACGACTATGGCTACACCTTC. Translating gives CASSPRPQTGDDYGYTF.

The V gene is TRBV5-4, the J gene TRBJ2-5; 9 nucleotides align to TRBD2. Germline loops: CDR1 SGHNT, CDR2 YYREEE (reference sequence). The ends lost 2 bases at V and 5 bases at J; junction bases unmatched: 10. There are 16 residues in the CDR3. The CDR3 region is CASSFVSGGREETQYF. CDR3 nucleotide sequence: TGTGCCAGCAGCTTCGTTAGCGGGGGAAGGGAGGAGACCCAGTACTTC.

J is TRBJ2-3 and V is TRBV5-4; maybe TRBD2 (7 bases). V lost 4 bases, J lost 0 bases, and 9 bases lay in between. The length of the CDR3 is 14 residues. Germline values: CDR1 SGHNT, CDR2 YYREEE (reference sequence). Here the CDR3 reads CASSGGASTDTQYF. The CDR3 DNA sequence: TGTGCCAGCAGCGGGGGGGCTAGCACAGATACGCAGTATTTT.

The V call is TRBV3-1 (or the pseudogene TRBV3-2), the J call TRBJ2-2; TRBD2 aligns across 10 bases. The CDR3 is 19 residues long. CDR1 and CDR2 (germline): LGHDT, YNNKEL (reference sequence). The junction had 13 bases not matched to a gene; V was cut back by 1 base and J by 5 bases. For the CDR3, the DNA is TGTGCCAGCAGCCAAGGAGGGCTAGCGGGGGCCCCGGGGACCGGGGAGCTGTTTTTT. This gives the protein CASSQGGLAGAPGTGELFF.

The J gene is TRBJ2-5, the V gene TRBV19; the D is unclear. The length of the CDR3 is 15 residues. Germline CDR1 and CDR2: LNHDA and SQIVND (reference sequence). V lost 3 bases and J 5 bases, leaving 16 bases between the germline ends. Written as DNA, the CDR3 is TGTGCCAGTAGTATCCCCGCCAGCCCCAGGGAGACCCAGTACTTC. Translation gives CASSIPASPRETQYF.

The rearrangement links TRBV10-3 to TRBJ2-1, with 9 bases aligning to TRBD2. Germline V lookup: CDR1 ENHRY, CDR2 SYGVKD. The CDR3 is made up of 15 amino acids. Trimming took 11 bases from V and 2 from J; bases not matched to a gene: 10. This CDR3 is CASLLSSGAYNEQFF. The CDR3 region has the DNA TGTGCCTCCCTACTTTCTAGCGGGGCCTACAATGAGCAGTTCTTC.

The chain uses TRBV19 and TRBJ1-5; D is unclear. Germline V gives CDR1 LNHDA, CDR2 SQIVND (reference sequence). This CDR3 is built from 13 residues. Trimming left V 8 bases short and J 4 bases short, with 12 bases between. As DNA, the CDR3 is TGTGCCAGTTCACCCCAGCCTAATCAGCCCCAGCATTTT. Its protein is CASSPQPNQPQHF. The entire variable domain, with the rest obtained from reference TRBV19 and TRBJ1-5, is as follows: DGGITQSPKYLFRKEGQNVTLSCEQNLNHDAMYWYRQDPGQGLRLIYYSQIVNDFQKGDIAEGYSVSREKKESFPLTVTSAQKNPTAFYLCASSPQPNQPQHFGDGTRLSIL.

The V and J genes are TRBV14 and TRBJ2-7; perhaps TRBD1 as D (6 bases). Germline V gene sequence: CDR1 SGHDN, CDR2 FVKESK. The CDR3 contains 16 residues. Between the trimmed V and J ends, which lost 1 base and 0 bases, there was a span of 13 bases. The DNA for the CDR3 is TGTGCCAGCAGCCAAGTGTCAGGGGTTAGCTCCTACGAGCAGTACTTC. Protein: CASSQVSGVSSYEQYF.